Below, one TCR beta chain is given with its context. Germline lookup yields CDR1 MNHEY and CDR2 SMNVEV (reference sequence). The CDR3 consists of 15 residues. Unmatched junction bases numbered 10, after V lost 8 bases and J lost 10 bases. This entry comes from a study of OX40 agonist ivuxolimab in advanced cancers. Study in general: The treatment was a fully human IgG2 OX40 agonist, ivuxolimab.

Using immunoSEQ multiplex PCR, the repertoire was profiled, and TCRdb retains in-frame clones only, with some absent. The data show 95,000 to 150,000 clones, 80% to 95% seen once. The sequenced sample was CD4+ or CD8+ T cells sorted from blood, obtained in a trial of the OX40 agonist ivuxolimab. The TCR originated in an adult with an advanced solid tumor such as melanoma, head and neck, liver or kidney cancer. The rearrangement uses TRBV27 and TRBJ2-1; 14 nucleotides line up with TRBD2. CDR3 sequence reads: CASCLRLAGGREQFF. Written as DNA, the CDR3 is TGTGCCAGCTGCCTTCGACTAGCGGGGGGGCGGGAGCAGTTCTTC.